This TCR beta chain is from a study of glioma-infiltrating T cells. This clonotype has just a few counts. Using RNA template, CDR3s of TCR alpha and beta were amplified with iRepertoire arm-PCR. TCRdb re-analysed the multiplex PCR reads in MiXCR, keeping a single row per CDR3 protein. The sample carries 100,000 to 150,000 distinct CDR3 sequences, around a quarter recorded once. CDR3 length equals 14 residues. Looked up from germline, CDR1 is SGHTA and CDR2 is FQGNSA. Deletions cut 1 base from V and 2 bases from J, with 5 bases between. The chain couples TRBV7-2 to TRBJ1-4; D remains unclear. The clonotype comes from a human donor with low-grade glioma or glioblastoma, undergoing nonglioma brain surgery, or in good health (not recorded which). The source material was glioma tissue, nonneoplastic brain tissue, or PBMCs (not recorded which). CDR3 coding DNA: TGTGCCAGCAGCTTAGGGTGGACTAATGAAAAACTGTTTTTT. Its protein is CASSLGWTNEKLFF.